This TCR beta chain was captured by sequencing in a study of molecular identifiers for immune sequencing clone quantification. For bulk TCR libraries, previously described methods and listed TCR primers were used. Using its own MiXCR run on the PCR reads, TCRdb lists one record per CDR3 protein. This table holds approximately 550,000 distinct CDR3 sequences, roughly 23% found once. The CDR3 is made up of 13 amino acids. The germline V gene has CDR1 LNHDA and CDR2 SQIVND (reference sequence). V dropped 9 bases and J dropped 7 bases, with 16 bases sitting between them. This clonotype was observed a handful of times. What it binds is not known. Study-wide results and limits: Whereas clones above 20 RNA copies held under 1% of naive-cell molecules, they held over 98% of effector molecules.

Using 10%, 30% or 50% RNA, naive CD8 libraries were derived from around 20,000 to 1,000,000 sorted cells. Naive CD8 T cells, phenotype CD8+CD4-CCR7+CD45RA+, were sorted. The sequence derives from a human donor in good health. Some libraries in this study had Jurkat cell RNA spiked in. Specimen: naive CD8+ T cells from blood, with Jurkat cell RNA spiked in. This sample's subset: FACS-sorted CD8+CD4-CCR7+CD45RA+ naive T cells. The chain uses TRBV19 and TRBJ1-5; D is unclear. For the CDR3, the DNA is TGTGCCAGCTCCTTTTGGGAGAGGCAGCCCCAGCATTTT. Translation gives CASSFWERQPQHF.